The sequence of this TCR beta chain was determined in a study of OX40 agonist ivuxolimab in advanced cancers. Study observations and caveats: Expansion of clones was among the lowest in partial responders at 0.1-3.0 mg/kg.

Note on this clone: Antigen specificity is unknown.

Profiled with immunoSEQ multiplex PCR; TCRdb holds only in-frame clones, not every one. The table records 80,000 or so clones, around 86% of them present only once. CDR1 is KGHSH and CDR2 is LQKENI in the germline V gene. V lost 3 bases and J 4 bases, leaving 9 bases between the germline ends. The CDR3 extends over 13 amino acids. The sequence came from an adult with an advanced solid tumor such as melanoma, head and neck, liver or kidney cancer. This specimen consisted of CD4+ or CD8+ T cells sorted from blood, obtained in a trial of the OX40 agonist ivuxolimab. The chain links TRBV18 to TRBJ2-5; tentatively, D is TRBD2 (7 bases). CDR3 coding DNA: TGTGCCAGCTCACCCGCGGGGGCAGAGACCCAGTACTTC. Translation gives CASSPAGAETQYF.